In this sample, the clone carrying this T cell receptor (beta chain) turned up many times. What it binds is not known. The data stem from a study of neurological immune-mediated disorders. Findings of the study overall: The absence of shared CDR3 amino acid sequences among expanded clones across subjects suggests private repertoires in all groups.

Germline V gene sequence: CDR1 SGHTA, CDR2 FQGNSA. The J segment lost 0 bases and the V segment lost 3 bases, leaving 4 bases of the junction unmatched. The CDR3 is 15 amino acids. Synthesis of cDNA used 5'RACE (with 10-nucleotide random UMIs). Per sequencing run, 15-18 subjects together gave over 190 million TCR-beta sequences. Each CDR3 protein gets one entry after TCRdb re-called the 5' RACE reads with MiXCR. The table records 65,000 to 80,000 distinct CDR3 sequences, approximately 5% of them present only once. 2 million PBMCs stored at -80 C were the source of the unsorted libraries. This clonotype was obtained from an older woman with multiple sclerosis. Sample: PBMCs. This rearrangement joins TRBV7-2 to TRBJ2-7, with 8 bases matching TRBD2. The CDR3 DNA follows: TGTGCCAGCAGCTTTTCTAGCGGGTACTCCTACGAGCAGTACTTC. It specifies CASSFSSGYSYEQYF.